Sequencing of this T cell receptor beta chain was carried out in a study of blood T cell repertoires in COVID-19. The CDR3 consists of 13 residues. CDR1 and CDR2 (germline): ENHRY, SYGVKD. Notes on this clone: Sequence at one end of the junction differs from germline and may be a read error.

In the original analysis: Amplifying reference gene primers gave estimates of nucleated cell counts. The data were produced by immunoSEQ multiplex PCR, yet TCRdb's version contains in-frame clones alone and is incomplete. The V and J calls and clone size come from that table; D and trimming were worked out from the DNA. The sample includes about 220,000 clones, 82% of them seen just once. The chain is built from TRBV10-3 and TRBJ1-2; 8 nucleotides line up with TRBD1. The sample taken for sequencing was PBMCs or T cells enriched from blood (not recorded which). The receptor was isolated from a woman aged 55-70 years who had recovered from COVID-19. CDR3 protein: CAITLDRDYGYTF. Written as DNA, the CDR3 is TGTGCCATCACCCTGGACAGGGACTACGGCTACACCTTC.